These T cell receptor beta chains were read from a single sample in a study of glioma-infiltrating T cells after dendritic cell vaccination. The table came from immunoSEQ multiplex PCR; TCRdb's copy has only in-frame clones and leaves some out. The data contain around 67,000 clones, about 76% of them seen just once; the ten biggest clones take up 7.9%. The sequencing used blood, collected before dendritic cell vaccination. All receptors come from a human donor with glioblastoma. Both conserved end residues are part of each CDR3. D genes are given only for firm matches. Part of the rows lack a size; the others show once, few, many or a class for expanded clones.

v_call	d_call	j_call	clone_size	cdr3_nt	cdr3_aa
TRBV19	TRBD1	TRBJ1-1	-	TGTGCCAGTAGTACCGGGACAGTTGTGTTGAACACTGAAGCTTTCTTT	CASSTGTVVLNTEAFF
TRBV5-1	-	TRBJ1-2	-	TGCGCCAGCAGCCCGCAGACAGACATGGTTGGCTACACCTTC	CASSPQTDMVGYTF
TRBV18	-	TRBJ1-5	medium-sized	TGTGCCAGCCGAGAGGATTCCGGGCCCCAGCATTTT	CASREDSGPQHF
TRBV7-9	-	TRBJ1-2	-	TGTGCCAGCAGCCATTCGGGAGCTAACTATGGCTACACCTTC	CASSHSGANYGYTF
TRBV4-2	TRBD2	TRBJ2-7	once	TGTGCCAGCAGCCAAGACCTAGCGGACTCCTACGGGCAGTACTTC	CASSQDLADSYGQYF
TRBV19	TRBD1	TRBJ1-1	-	TGTGCCAGTAGTGAACCGGGACAGGGGGCGGTCAACACTGAAGCTTTCTTT	CASSEPGQGAVNTEAFF
TRBV18	-	TRBJ1-1	-	TGTGCCAGCTCACCACCCCGCGGGTCTAACACTGAAGCTTTCTTT	CASSPPRGSNTEAFF
TRBV27	-	TRBJ1-2	-	TGTGCCAGCAGGCGCGCCGGTTCTGGCTACACCTTC	CASRRAGSGYTF
TRBV11-3	-	TRBJ1-1	-	TGTGCCAGCAGCCATCAGGGTTCCGAAGCTTTCTTT	CASSHQGSEAFF
TRBV27	-	TRBJ2-3	-	TGTGCCAGCAGTTTAGACAGAGCCACAGATACGCAGTATTTT	CASSLDRATDTQYF
TRBV6-4	-	TRBJ2-6	-	TGTGCCAGCAGTGAGGGACACCGCTCTGGGGCCAACGTCCTGACTTTC	CASSEGHRSGANVLTF
TRBV15	TRBD1	TRBJ1-6	few	TGTGCCACCAGCAGGGAGACAGGGGGGAGTTCACCCCTCCACTTT	CATSRETGGSSPLHF
TRBV5-1	-	TRBJ1-6	once	TGCGCCAGCAGCTTGTCCTACGCAAGCTCACCCCTCCACTTT	CASSLSYASSPLHF
TRBV30	TRBD1	TRBJ1-4	-	TGTGCCTGGAGTGGGACAGGGTGGGAAAAACTGTTTTTT	CAWSGTGWEKLFF
TRBV19	-	TRBJ2-5	-	TGTGCCAGTAGTCTCAATGACGGGGAGACCCAGTACTTC	CASSLNDGETQYF
TRBV5-6	-	TRBJ1-3	-	TGTGCCAGCAGCTTGGGGCTCTTCCCTGGAAACACCATATATTTT	CASSLGLFPGNTIYF
TRBV29-1	TRBD1	TRBJ2-7	few	TGCAGCGTTTATGGAGACAGGGGTCCCTACGAGCAGTACTTC	CSVYGDRGPYEQYF
TRBV15	TRBD1	TRBJ1-2	-	TGTGCCACCAGCAGAGATAGGGGGACAGCACTTAACTATGGCTACACCTTC	CATSRDRGTALNYGYTF
TRBV9	TRBD2	TRBJ2-1	-	TGTGCCAGCAGCGGACTAGCGGGGGGCCCCTACAATGAGCAGTTCTTC	CASSGLAGGPYNEQFF
TRBV29-1	TRBD1	TRBJ1-1	once	TGCAGCGTCGGACAGGGCAAGAACACTGAAGCTTTCTTT	CSVGQGKNTEAFF
TRBV6-5	-	TRBJ1-6	-	TGTGCCAGCAGACGTACAGGGTCCAATAATTCACCCCTCCACTTT	CASRRTGSNNSPLHF
TRBV7-2	-	TRBJ1-2	-	TGTGCCAGCAGCTTAGCGGCAAGCACAGTCTATGGCTACACCTTC	CASSLAASTVYGYTF
TRBV9	-	TRBJ1-4	once	TGTGCCAGCAGCAATACAGGGTACGGACTGTTTTTT	CASSNTGYGLFF
TRBV12-5	TRBD2	TRBJ2-3	once	TGTGCTAGTGCCCCAGCGGGGGGCAAGGGGACAGATACGCAGTATTTT	CASAPAGGKGTDTQYF
TRBV7-2	-	TRBJ1-2	-	TGTGCCAGCAGTTATCCGGGTCCCTATGGCTACACCTTC	CASSYPGPYGYTF
TRBV5-8	TRBD2	TRBJ2-7	-	TGTGCCAGCAGCTTACCCGGGACTAGCGGAACCTACGAGCAGTACTTC	CASSLPGTSGTYEQYF
TRBV10-3	-	TRBJ1-3	many	TGTGCCATCAGTGAGTCGGTCAGGGGAGAAGGAAACACCATATATTTT	CAISESVRGEGNTIYF
TRBV30	TRBD1	TRBJ1-2	-	TGTGCCTGGAAAAGGACAGGGAGAGGATCGTCTTACGGCTACACCTTC	CAWKRTGRGSSYGYTF
TRBV9	-	TRBJ2-5	-	TGTGCCAGCAGCGTAGGAATTGAGGAAGAGACCCAGTACTTC	CASSVGIEEETQYF
TRBV30	-	TRBJ1-5	-	TGTGCCTGGAGCGGGGGGGGAGATAGTCAGCCCCAGCATTTT	CAWSGGGDSQPQHF
TRBV9	TRBD1	TRBJ1-1	-	TGTGCCAGCAGCGTGTCGACAGGGAACATGAACACTGAAGCTTTCTTT	CASSVSTGNMNTEAFF
TRBV6-5	-	TRBJ1-4	-	TGTGCCAGCAGTAGGGCAGGGCTAGAAAAACTGTTTTTT	CASSRAGLEKLFF
TRBV18	-	TRBJ1-2	once	TGTGCCAGCTCACCACTGGTCGGGGGCTACACCTTC	CASSPLVGGYTF
TRBV10-3	-	TRBJ1-1	-	TGTGCCATCAGTCTAGAAGTGAACACTGAAGCTTTCTTT	CAISLEVNTEAFF
TRBV7-2	-	TRBJ1-4	-	TGTGCCAGTCGAACAGGTTTCAATGAAAAACTGTTTTTT	CASRTGFNEKLFF
TRBV7-2	-	TRBJ1-1	once	TGTGCCAGCAGCTTAGCGGCAACTCGCGGCCACACTGAAGCTTTCTTT	CASSLAATRGHTEAFF
TRBV7-9	TRBD2	TRBJ2-3	-	TGTGCCAGCAGCCTCGTTAGCGGGCTCACAGATACGCAGTATTTT	CASSLVSGLTDTQYF